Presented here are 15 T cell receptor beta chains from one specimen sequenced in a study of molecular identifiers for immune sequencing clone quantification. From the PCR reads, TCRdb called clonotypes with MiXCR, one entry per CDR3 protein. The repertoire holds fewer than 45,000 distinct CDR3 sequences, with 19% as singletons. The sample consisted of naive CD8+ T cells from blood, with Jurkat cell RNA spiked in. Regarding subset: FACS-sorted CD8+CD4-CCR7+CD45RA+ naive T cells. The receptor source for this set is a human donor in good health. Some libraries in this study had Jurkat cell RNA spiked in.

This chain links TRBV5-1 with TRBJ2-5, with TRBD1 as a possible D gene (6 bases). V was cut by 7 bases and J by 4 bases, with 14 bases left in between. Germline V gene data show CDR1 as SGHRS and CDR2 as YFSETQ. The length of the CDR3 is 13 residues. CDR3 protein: CASEGVRGETQYF. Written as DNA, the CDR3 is TGCGCCAGCGAGGGGGTACGGGGAGAGACCCAGTACTTC.

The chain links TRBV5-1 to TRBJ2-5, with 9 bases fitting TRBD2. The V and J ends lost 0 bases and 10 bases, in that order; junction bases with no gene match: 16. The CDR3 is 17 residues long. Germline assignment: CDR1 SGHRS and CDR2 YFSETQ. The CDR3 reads CASSLAQAGGLMEDQYF. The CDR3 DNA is TGCGCCAGCAGCTTGGCCCAGGCGGGGGGGCTGATGGAGGACCAGTACTTC.

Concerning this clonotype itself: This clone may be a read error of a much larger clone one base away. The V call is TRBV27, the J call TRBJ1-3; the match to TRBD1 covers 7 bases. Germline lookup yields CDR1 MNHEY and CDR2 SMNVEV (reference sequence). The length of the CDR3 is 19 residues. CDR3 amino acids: CASIPPLGKRRGSRNAIYF. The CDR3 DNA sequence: TGTGCCAGCATTCCTCCTTTGGGCAAACGCAGGGGGAGTCGAAACGCCATATATTTT.

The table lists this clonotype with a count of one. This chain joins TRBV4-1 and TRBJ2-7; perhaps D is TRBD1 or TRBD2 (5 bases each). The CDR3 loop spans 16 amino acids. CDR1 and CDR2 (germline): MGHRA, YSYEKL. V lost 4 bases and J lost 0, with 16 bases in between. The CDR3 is CASSPPGASSSYEQYF. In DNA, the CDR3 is TGCGCCAGCAGCCCCCCTGGGGCTAGCAGCTCCTACGAGCAGTACTTC.

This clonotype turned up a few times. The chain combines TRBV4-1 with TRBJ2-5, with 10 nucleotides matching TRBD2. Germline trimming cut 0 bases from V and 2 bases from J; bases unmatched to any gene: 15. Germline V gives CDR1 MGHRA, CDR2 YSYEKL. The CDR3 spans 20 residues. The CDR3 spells CASSQDGASGSARPQETQYF. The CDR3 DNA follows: TGCGCCAGCAGCCAAGATGGGGCTAGCGGGAGCGCGAGGCCACAAGAGACCCAGTACTTC.

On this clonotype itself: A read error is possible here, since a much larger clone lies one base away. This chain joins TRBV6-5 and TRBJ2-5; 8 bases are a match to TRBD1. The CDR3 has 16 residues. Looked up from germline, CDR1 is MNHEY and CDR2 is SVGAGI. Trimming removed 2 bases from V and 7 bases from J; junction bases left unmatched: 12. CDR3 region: CASSYTFQGAGGTQYF. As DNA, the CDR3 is TGTGCCAGCAGTTACACCTTTCAGGGGGCGGGCGGGACCCAGTACTTC.

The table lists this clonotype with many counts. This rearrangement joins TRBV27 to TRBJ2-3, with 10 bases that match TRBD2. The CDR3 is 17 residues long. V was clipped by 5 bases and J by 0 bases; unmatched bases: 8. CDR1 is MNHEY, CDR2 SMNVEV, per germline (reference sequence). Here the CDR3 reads CASSHRLAGVSTDTQYF. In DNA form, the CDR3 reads TGTGCCAGCAGTCACCGACTAGCGGGCGTTAGCACAGATACGCAGTATTTT.

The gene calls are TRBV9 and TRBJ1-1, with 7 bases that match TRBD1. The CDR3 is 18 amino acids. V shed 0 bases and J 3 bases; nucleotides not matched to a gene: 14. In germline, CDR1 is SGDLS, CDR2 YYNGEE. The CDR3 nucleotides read TGTGCCAGCAGCGTAGGGGTGGGAGGGGGCCAAGGTGACACTGAAGCTTTCTTT. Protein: CASSVGVGGGQGDTEAFF.

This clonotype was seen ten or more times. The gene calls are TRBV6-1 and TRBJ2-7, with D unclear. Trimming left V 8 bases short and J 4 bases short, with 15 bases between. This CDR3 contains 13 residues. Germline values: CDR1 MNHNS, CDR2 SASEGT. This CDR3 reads CASPPGPGYEQYF. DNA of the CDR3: TGTGCCAGCCCTCCAGGTCCCGGTTACGAGCAGTACTTC.

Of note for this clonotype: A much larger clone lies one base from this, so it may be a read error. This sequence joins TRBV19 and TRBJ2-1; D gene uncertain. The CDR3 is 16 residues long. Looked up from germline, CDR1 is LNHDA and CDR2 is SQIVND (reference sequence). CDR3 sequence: CGSSISHDPSYNEQFF. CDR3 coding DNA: TGTGGCAGTAGTATATCCCATGATCCCTCCTACAATGAGCAGTTCTTC. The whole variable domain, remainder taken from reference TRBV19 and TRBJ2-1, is DGGITQSPKYLFRKEGQNVTLSCEQNLNHDAMYWYRQDPGQGLRLIYYSQIVNDFQKGDIAEGYSVSREKKESFPLTVTSAQKNPTAFYLCGSSISHDPSYNEQFFGPGTRLTVL.

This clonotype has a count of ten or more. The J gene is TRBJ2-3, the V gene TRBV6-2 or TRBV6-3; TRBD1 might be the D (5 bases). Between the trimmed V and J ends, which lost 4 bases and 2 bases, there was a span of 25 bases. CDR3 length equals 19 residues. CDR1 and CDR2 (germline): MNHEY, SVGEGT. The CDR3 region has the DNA TGTGCCAGCAGTTTCGGTGACAGCCTACCCACAACACACACAGATACGCAGTATTTT. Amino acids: CASSFGDSLPTTHTDTQYF.

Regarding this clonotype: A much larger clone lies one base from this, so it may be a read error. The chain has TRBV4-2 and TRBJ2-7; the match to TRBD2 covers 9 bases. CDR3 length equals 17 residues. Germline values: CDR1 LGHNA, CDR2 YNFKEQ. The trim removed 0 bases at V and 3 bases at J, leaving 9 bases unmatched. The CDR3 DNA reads TGTGCCAGCAGCCAAGATCGGTCGGCTAGCGGGGACTACGAGCAGTACTTC. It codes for CASSQDRSASGDYEQYF.

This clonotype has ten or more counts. CDR3 region: CASQPHRGDYEQYF. CDR3 coding DNA: TGTGCCAGCCAGCCCCACAGGGGCGACTACGAGCAGTACTTC. This chain uses TRBV5-5 with TRBJ2-7; 7 bases align to TRBD1. The CDR3 is 14 residues long. Germline V gives CDR1 SGHKS, CDR2 YYEKEE (reference sequence). V shed 7 bases, J shed 3 bases, and the junction held 10 bases outside the gene matches.

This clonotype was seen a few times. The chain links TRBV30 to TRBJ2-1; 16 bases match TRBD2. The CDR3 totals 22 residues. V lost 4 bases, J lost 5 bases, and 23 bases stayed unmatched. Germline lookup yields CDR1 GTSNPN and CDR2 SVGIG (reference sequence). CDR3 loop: CAWNTLGGTSGRALPMDNEQFF. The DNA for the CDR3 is TGTGCCTGGAACACGCTGGGGGGGACTAGCGGGAGGGCCCTACCTATGGACAATGAGCAGTTCTTC.

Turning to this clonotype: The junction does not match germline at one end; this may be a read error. CDR3 residues: CASGLGGADEQYF. CDR3 bases: TGTGCCAGCGGCTTGGGGGGGGCGGACGAGCAGTACTTC. The chain combines TRBV7-2 with TRBJ2-7; possibly TRBD2 for D (7 bases). The CDR3 runs 13 residues. Germline loops: CDR1 SGHTA, CDR2 FQGNSA.